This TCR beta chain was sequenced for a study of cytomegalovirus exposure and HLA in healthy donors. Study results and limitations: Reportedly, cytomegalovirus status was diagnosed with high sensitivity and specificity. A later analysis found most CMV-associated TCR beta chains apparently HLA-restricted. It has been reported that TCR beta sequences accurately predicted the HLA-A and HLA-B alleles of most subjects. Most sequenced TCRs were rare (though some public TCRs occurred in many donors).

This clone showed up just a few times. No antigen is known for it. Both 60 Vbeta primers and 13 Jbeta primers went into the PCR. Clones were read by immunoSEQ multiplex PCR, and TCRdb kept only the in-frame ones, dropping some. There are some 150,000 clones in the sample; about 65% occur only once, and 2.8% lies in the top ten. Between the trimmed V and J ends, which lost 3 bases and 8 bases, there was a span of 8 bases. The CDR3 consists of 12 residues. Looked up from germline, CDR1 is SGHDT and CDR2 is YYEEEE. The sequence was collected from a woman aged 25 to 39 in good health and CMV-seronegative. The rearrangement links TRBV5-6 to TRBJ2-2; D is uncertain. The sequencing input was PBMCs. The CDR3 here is CASSYPGGELFF. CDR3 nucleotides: TGTGCCAGCAGCTATCCCGGGGGGGAGCTGTTTTTT.